This T cell receptor beta chain originates from a study of blood T cells in healthy people across ages. To note about this clonotype: Its antigen is not identified.

A second PCR of 7 to 11 cycles used a sample-barcoded 5' primer and a J-beta primer mix. TCRdb itself ran the 5' RACE reads through MiXCR, one entry per CDR3 protein. The sample lists about 1 million distinct CDR3 sequences, around 43% occurring once. Study-level points and caveats: Older age went with lower TCR beta diversity per million T cells, in a roughly linear way.

The CDR3 loop spans 16 amino acids. The J segment lost 4 bases and the V segment lost 6 bases, leaving 10 bases of the junction unmatched. Germline V gene lookup returns CDR1 MNHEY and CDR2 SMNVEV (reference sequence). The material sequenced was blood. This chain uses TRBV27 with TRBJ1-5; 9 nucleotides line up with TRBD1. This receptor was identified in an older woman in good health. The CDR3 spells CASSQTGGGRNQPQHF. DNA for the CDR3: TGTGCCAGCAGCCAAACAGGGGGCGGGCGGAATCAGCCCCAGCATTTT.